These 5 T cell receptor beta chains originate from one sample sequenced in a study of T cells in Graves' hyperthyroidism and ophthalmopathy (dated by TCRdb to about 2019). The library was produced with multiplex PCR. Sequenced on an Illumina HiSeq 2000. The TCR beta CDR3 regions were amplified from the RNA transcripts. The TCR CDR3 was subjected to a first round of RT-PCR using the HTBI primer set and the Qiagen OneStep RT-PCR kit. TCRdb redid the processing of the public reads, applying fastp at Q25 and MiXCR, and retained in-frame beta chains. Each CDR3 protein gets just one entry, which takes the most common genes and DNA from the rows behind it. This sample is represented by approximately 700,000 distinct CDR3 sequences; about 45% of them were singletons. Of the sample, roughly 6.5% falls within the top ten clones. Sequencing was carried out using peripheral blood or thyroid tissue (not recorded which). The receptors were sampled from an adult man with Graves' disease, either hyperthyroidism or ophthalmopathy (not recorded which).

On this clonotype: Since a much larger clone is just one base distant, this may be a read error. The CDR3 region is CATMGSTGVADQETQHF. Written as DNA, the CDR3 is TGTGCCACCATGGGCTCGACAGGGGTAGCGGACCAAGAGACCCAGCACTTC. The chain employs TRBV24-1 and TRBJ2-5; 8 positions match TRBD1. The CDR3 covers 17 residues. Looked up from germline, CDR1 is KGHDR and CDR2 is SFDVKD.

As to this clonotype: This could be a read error, since a much larger clone is one nucleotide away. The chain recombines TRBV10-3 with TRBJ1-1, with 10 bases lining up with TRBD1. The CDR3 consists of 15 residues. The germline V gene has CDR1 ENHRY and CDR2 SYGVKD. Unmatched junction bases numbered 12, after V lost 10 bases and J lost 4 bases. As DNA, the CDR3 is TGTGCCACAACCACCGGACAGGGGGAGAGCACTGAAGCTTTCTTT. It yields the protein CATTTGQGESTEAFF.

The sample holds a few counts of this clonotype. The V call is TRBV19, the J call TRBJ1-1, with D possibly TRBD1 on 5 matching bases. The V end was cut by 3 bases, the J end by 4 bases, with 15 bases between. The CDR3 is made up of 15 amino acids. Germline-derived CDR1 and CDR2 are LNHDA and SQIVND (reference sequence). The DNA for the CDR3 is TGTGCCAGTAGTATTATTGGGTTAGGGGCCACTGAAGCTTTCTTT. The encoded protein is CASSIIGLGATEAFF. Together with reference TRBV19 and TRBJ1-1, the CDR3 gives the full variable domain: DGGITQSPKYLFRKEGQNVTLSCEQNLNHDAMYWYRQDPGQGLRLIYYSQIVNDFQKGDIAEGYSVSREKKESFPLTVTSAQKNPTAFYLCASSIIGLGATEAFFGQGTRLTVV.

The chain recombines TRBV5-1 with TRBJ2-7; 8 bases map to TRBD2. CDR1 SGHRS and CDR2 YFSETQ come from the germline V gene. V shed 4 bases, J shed 0 bases, and the junction held 6 bases outside the gene matches. The CDR3 length is 15 residues. The CDR3 bases are TGCGCCAGCAGCCTCGGGAGGGAAAGCTCCTACGAGCAGTACTTC. It translates to CASSLGRESSYEQYF.

The J gene is TRBJ1-3, the V gene TRBV3-1; tentatively, D is TRBD1 (5 bases). The V gene's germline CDR1 is LGHDT and CDR2 YNNKEL (reference sequence). V was shortened by 0 bases and J by 7 bases, with 13 bases between the two germline ends. The CDR3 extends over 15 amino acids. For the CDR3, the DNA is TGTGCCAGCAGCCAAGAGGGGACCTGGAGTAACACCATATATTTT. Protein sequence: CASSQEGTWSNTIYF.